This TCR beta chain was obtained from a study of OX40 agonist ivuxolimab in advanced cancers. Germline CDR1 and CDR2: SGDLS and YYNGEE. Trimming cost V 2 bases and J 3 bases; bases outside gene matches: 8. The CDR3 extends over 16 amino acids. The assay was immunoSEQ multiplex PCR, and TCRdb's table has in-frame clones only and misses some. Of about 82,000 clones in the sample, more than 70% are singletons; the top ten hold less than 2.5%. The sample consisted of CD4+ or CD8+ T cells sorted from blood, taken in a trial of the OX40 agonist ivuxolimab. The V gene is TRBV9, the J gene TRBJ2-3, with 8 bases fitting TRBD1. The receptor's source is an adult with an advanced solid tumor such as melanoma, head and neck, liver or kidney cancer. CDR3 DNA sequence: TGTGCCAGCAGCGTCGAGACAGGGGCAAGGACAGATACGCAGTATTTT. Translating gives CASSVETGARTDTQYF.